Below, one T cell receptor beta chain is given with its context. The antigen remains unidentified. The data are from a study of cytomegalovirus exposure and HLA in healthy donors. 13 Jbeta primers and 60 Vbeta primers were used for the PCR. Libraries were prepared by immunoSEQ multiplex PCR; TCRdb keeps only in-frame clonotypes and omits some of them. This sample has approximately 250,000 clones, with approximately 81% found just once. Germline V CDR1 and CDR2: MNHEY, SVGAGI. This CDR3 is 16 amino acids long. The trim removed 3 bases at V and 4 bases at J, leaving 7 bases unmatched. Study-level results: Reportedly, diagnosis of cytomegalovirus status by the classifier showed high specificity and sensitivity. The authors later found most CMV-associated TCR beta chains appeared HLA-restricted. Near-uniform donor sequencing depth was presumed by presence/absence analyses.

This receptor was obtained from a girl aged 2-10 years in good health and CMV-seronegative. The sequenced sample consisted of PBMCs. This chain uses TRBV6-5 with TRBJ2-2, with 8 positions matching TRBD2. The CDR3 spells CASSYPSGGGTGELFF. CDR3 in DNA: TGTGCCAGCAGTTATCCCAGCGGGGGCGGCACCGGGGAGCTGTTTTTT.